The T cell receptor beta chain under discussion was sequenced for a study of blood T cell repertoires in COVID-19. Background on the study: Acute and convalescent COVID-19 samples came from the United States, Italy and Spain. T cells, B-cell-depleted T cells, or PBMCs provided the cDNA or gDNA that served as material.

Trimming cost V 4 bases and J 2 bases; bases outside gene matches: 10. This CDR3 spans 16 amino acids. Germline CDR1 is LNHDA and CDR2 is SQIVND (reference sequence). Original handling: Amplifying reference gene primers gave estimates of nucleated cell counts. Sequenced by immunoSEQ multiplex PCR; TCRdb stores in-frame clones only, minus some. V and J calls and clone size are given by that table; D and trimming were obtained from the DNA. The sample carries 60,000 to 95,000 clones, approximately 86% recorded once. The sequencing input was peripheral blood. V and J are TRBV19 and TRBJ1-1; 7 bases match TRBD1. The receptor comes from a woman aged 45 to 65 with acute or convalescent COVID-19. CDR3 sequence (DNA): TGTGCCAGTAGTAATCTGTTACAGGGGTTCAACACTGAAGCTTTCTTT. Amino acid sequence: CASSNLLQGFNTEAFF.